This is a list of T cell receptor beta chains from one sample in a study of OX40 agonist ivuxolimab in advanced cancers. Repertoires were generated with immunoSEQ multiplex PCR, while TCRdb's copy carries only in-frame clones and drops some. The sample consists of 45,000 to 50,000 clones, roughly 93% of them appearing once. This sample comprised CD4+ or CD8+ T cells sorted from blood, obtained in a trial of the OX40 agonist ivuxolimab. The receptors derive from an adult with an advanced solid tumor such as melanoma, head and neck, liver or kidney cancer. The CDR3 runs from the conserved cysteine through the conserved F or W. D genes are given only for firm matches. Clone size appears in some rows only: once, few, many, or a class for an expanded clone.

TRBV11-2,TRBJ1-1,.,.,TGTGCCAGCAGCTCCTATACTGAAGCTTTCTTT,CASSSYTEAFF
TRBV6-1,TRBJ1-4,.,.,TGTGCCAGCGTGGGGGGGTTGAATGAAAAACTGTTTTTT,CASVGGLNEKLFF
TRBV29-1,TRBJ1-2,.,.,TGCAGCGTTGTAGGGGATGGCTACACCTTC,CSVVGDGYTF
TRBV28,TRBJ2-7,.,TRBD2,TGTGCCAGCAGTTTCACCCTAGCGGGGCCTGGCTCCTACGAGCAGTACTTC,CASSFTLAGPGSYEQYF
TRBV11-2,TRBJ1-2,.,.,TGTGCCAGCAGTTTAGGAGGGGTTTGGAGCGGCTACACCTTC,CASSLGGVWSGYTF
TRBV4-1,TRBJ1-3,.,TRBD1,TGCGCCAGCAGCCAAGAGGCCGGGACAGGAGAACCGAACTCTGGAAACACCATATATTTT,CASSQEAGTGEPNSGNTIYF
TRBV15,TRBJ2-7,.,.,TGTGCCACCAGCAGGTTGGACTCTCCCTACGAGCAGTACTTC,CATSRLDSPYEQYF
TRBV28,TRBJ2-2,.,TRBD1,TGTGCCAGCAGCAGTACAGGGGACCCCGACACCGGGGAGCTGTTTTTT,CASSSTGDPDTGELFF
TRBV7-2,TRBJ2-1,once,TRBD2,TGTGCCAGCAGCTGGCTAGCGGGAGACAATGAGCAGTTCTTC,CASSWLAGDNEQFF
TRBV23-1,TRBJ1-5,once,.,TGCGCCAGCAGTAGTCCCCAGCATTTT,CASSSPQHF
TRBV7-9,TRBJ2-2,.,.,TGTGCCAGCAGCTTAGGTACTCTTCTTGCCACCGGGGAGCTGTTTTTT,CASSLGTLLATGELFF
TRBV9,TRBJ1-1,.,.,TGTGCCAGCAGCGTAGGTGTGGGTTGGGGAACTGAAGCTTTCTTT,CASSVGVGWGTEAFF
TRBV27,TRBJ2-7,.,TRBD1,TGTGCCAGCAGTAATTGGGCAGGGGGCGGCTCCTACGAGCAGTACTTC,CASSNWAGGGSYEQYF
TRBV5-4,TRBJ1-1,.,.,TGTGCCAGCAGCCCCTCAATGAACACTGAAGCTTTCTTT,CASSPSMNTEAFF
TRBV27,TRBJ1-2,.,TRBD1,TGTGCCAGCAGTTTGGACAGGGCTAACTATGGCTACACCTTC,CASSLDRANYGYTF
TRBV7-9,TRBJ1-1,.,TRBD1,TGTGCCAGCAGCCCCGGGACAGGGATAACTTTCTTT,CASSPGTGITFF
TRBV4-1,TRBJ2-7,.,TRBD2,TGCGCCAGCAGCCAAGTTCGACTAGCGGGAGGCTACGAGCAGTACTTC,CASSQVRLAGGYEQYF
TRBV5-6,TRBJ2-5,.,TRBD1,TGTGCCAGCAGCTTGTACGCAGGGGGCGACGAGACCCAGTACTTC,CASSLYAGGDETQYF
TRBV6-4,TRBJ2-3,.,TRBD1,TGTGCCAGCAGTGACGGGACAGGGGGCGATACGCAGTATTTT,CASSDGTGGDTQYF
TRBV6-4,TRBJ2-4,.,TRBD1,TGTGCCAGCAGTGAGGGACAGGGTTGCTCACTAGCCAAAAACATTCAGTACTTC,CASSEGQGCSLAKNIQYF
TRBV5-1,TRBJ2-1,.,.,TGCGCCAGCAGCTTGCTAAACCCTACGGATGAGCAGTTCTTC,CASSLLNPTDEQFF
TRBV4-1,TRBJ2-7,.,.,TGCGCCAGCAGCCTCAATCCAGGGAGCTTGTCTGGTGAGCAGTACTTC,CASSLNPGSLSGEQYF
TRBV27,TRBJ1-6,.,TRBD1,TGTGCCAGCAGTTTCCGACAGGGTCGGTCACCCCTCCACTTT,CASSFRQGRSPLHF
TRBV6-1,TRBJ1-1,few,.,TGTGCCAGCAGTGAAGAGGGGACCGTGAACACTGAAGCTTTCTTT,CASSEEGTVNTEAFF
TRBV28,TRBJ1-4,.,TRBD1,TGTGCCAGCAGTCCGAGTTCCGGGACAGGGAGTGAGAAACTGTTTTTT,CASSPSSGTGSEKLFF
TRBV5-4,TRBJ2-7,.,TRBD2,TGTGCCAGCAGCCCTGAAGCGGGAGCGAGAGAGCAGTACTTC,CASSPEAGAREQYF
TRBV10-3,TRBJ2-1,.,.,TGTGCCATCAGTGACCTGGGGACCTTATACAATGAGCAGTTCTTC,CAISDLGTLYNEQFF
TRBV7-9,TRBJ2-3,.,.,TGTGCCAGCAGCCCCGGGACGGGAGAATTCACAGATACGCAGTATTTT,CASSPGTGEFTDTQYF
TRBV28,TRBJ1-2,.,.,TGTGCCAGCAGTTTGGGAGGTTCTAACTATGGCTACACCTTC,CASSLGGSNYGYTF
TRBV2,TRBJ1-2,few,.,TGTGCCAGCAGTGCCATTGGAGATGGCTACACCTTC,CASSAIGDGYTF
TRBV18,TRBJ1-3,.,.,TGTGCCAGCTCACCAGGGACTGGAAACACCATATATTTT,CASSPGTGNTIYF
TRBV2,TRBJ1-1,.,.,TGTGCCAGCAGTGTAGGACAGCTAGCTGAAGCTTTCTTT,CASSVGQLAEAFF
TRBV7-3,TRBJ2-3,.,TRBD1,TGTGCCAGCAGCTTAACACAGGGGGGAACAGATACGCAGTATTTT,CASSLTQGGTDTQYF
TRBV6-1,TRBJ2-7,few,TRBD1,TGTGCCAGCTCCCGGACAGGGAATAGCGTCGAGCAGTACTTC,CASSRTGNSVEQYF
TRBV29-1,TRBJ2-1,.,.,TGCAGCAACAATAGCGCCTCCTACAATGAGCAGTTCTTC,CSNNSASYNEQFF
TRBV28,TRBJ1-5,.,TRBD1,TGTGCCAGCATCCCGACCGTGGACAGGACCTTTAGCAATCAGCCCCAGCATTTT,CASIPTVDRTFSNQPQHF
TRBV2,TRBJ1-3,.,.,TGTGCCAGCAGTGCTTCGGGGGGCGGAAACACCATATATTTT,CASSASGGGNTIYF
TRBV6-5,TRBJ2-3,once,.,TGTGCCAGCAGTTACTTCGGGAGCACAGATACGCAGTATTTT,CASSYFGSTDTQYF
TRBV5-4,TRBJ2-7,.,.,TGTGCCAGCAGCTTTGGGGTTGGCTCCTACGAGCAGTACTTC,CASSFGVGSYEQYF
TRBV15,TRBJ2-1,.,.,TGTGCCACCAGCAGAGATAAGGCTAGCTCCTCCTACAATGAGCAGTTCTTC,CATSRDKASSSYNEQFF
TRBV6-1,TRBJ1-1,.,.,TGTGCCAGCAGTGGGAATAGTCTGGGGCAAGCTTTCTTT,CASSGNSLGQAFF
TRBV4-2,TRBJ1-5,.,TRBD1,TGTGCCAGCAGCCAAGCCGGGACAGCCAATCAGCCCCAGCATTTT,CASSQAGTANQPQHF
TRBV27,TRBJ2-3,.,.,TGTGCCAGCAGTTTATATGGCCCCAGCACAGATACGCAGTATTTT,CASSLYGPSTDTQYF
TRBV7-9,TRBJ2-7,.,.,TGTGCCAGCAGCTTAGTGGCAGTCTACGAGCAGTACTTC,CASSLVAVYEQYF